The clone carrying this T cell receptor beta chain showed up many times. As yet, its antigen is unknown. The V segment lost 0 bases and the J segment 4 bases; nucleotides outside the gene matches: 6. Per germline, CDR1 SGDLS and CDR2 YYNGEE. The CDR3 runs 16 residues. During construction of the library, unique molecular identifiers were attached to individual cDNA molecules for quantitative, reproducible TCR counting. In the authors' workflow: Ranging from roughly 23,224 to 700,000, TCR counts per sample had a median value of approximately 99,000. Each CDR3 protein is one row after TCRdb ran MiXCR on the reads. The V and J calls come from TCRdb's annotation, not from the publication. The sample consists of about 120,000 distinct CDR3 sequences, about 8.9% of them appearing once. This record belongs to a study of human T cells and chemical hapten exposure. About the study: Among samples, TCR yields varied mainly because of small differences in pooled library volume.

Total RNA was isolated from unfractionated whole blood. Study-wide points: Once DPC sensitization occurred, TCRs above 1 in 1000 frequency showed no change.

The source is a human donor in good health. Some clones in this sample may be carry-over from other donors' samples. The V gene is TRBV9, the J gene TRBJ1-3, with 8 bases identical to TRBD1. Sequencing used whole blood. CDR3 sequence reads: CASSVAPTGVGNTIYF. The CDR3 nucleotides are TGTGCCAGCAGCGTAGCCCCGACAGGGGTAGGAAACACCATATATTTT.